Listed below are T cell receptor beta chains from one sample, sequenced in a study of T cells in Graves' hyperthyroidism and ophthalmopathy. MiXCR was run by TCRdb on the multiplex PCR reads, yielding one entry per CDR3 protein. Of about 570,000 distinct CDR3 sequences listed, around 45% are singletons. The sample consisted of peripheral blood or thyroid tissue (not recorded which). The receptors stem from an adult woman with Graves' disease, either hyperthyroidism or ophthalmopathy (not recorded which). Each CDR3 is given with its conserved first and last residue. The D gene is left open where the match is weak. Clone sizes are given selectively: once, few, many, or a class where the clone is expanded.

CDR3 protein | CDR3 DNA | V gene | D gene | J gene | clone size
CASSLRVSSSGYTF | TGTGCCAGCAGCTTAAGGGTGTCTAGTAGTGGCTACACCTTC | TRBV5-4 | NA | TRBJ1-2 | many
CASTDPRWRTGNTGELFF | TGTGCCAGCACCGACCCTCGGTGGAGGACAGGGAACACCGGGGAGCTGTTTTTT | TRBV6-1 | TRBD1 | TRBJ2-2 | NA
CASSARQGYTF | TGTGCCAGCAGCGCCAGACAGGGCTACACCTTC | TRBV7-8 | NA | TRBJ1-2 | once
CASSNRAGSSIYF | TGTGCCAGCAGCAACAGGGCGGGGAGCTCCATATATTTT | TRBV12-3/TRBV12-4 | NA | TRBJ1-3 | NA
CSANPGQGARRYTF | TGCAGTGCCAATCCGGGACAGGGGGCCAGAAGGTACACCTTC | TRBV20-1 | TRBD1 | TRBJ1-2 | many
CAISGGLAYEQYF | TGTGCCATCAGTGGAGGGCTCGCCTACGAGCAGTACTTC | TRBV10-3 | NA | TRBJ2-7 | NA
CASSHDELQGATEAFF | TGCGCCAGCAGCCACGATGAATTACAGGGGGCCACTGAAGCTTTCTTT | TRBV4-1 | TRBD1 | TRBJ1-1 | NA
CASSPKGDTQYF | TGTGCCAGCAGCCCGAAGGGAGATACGCAGTATTTT | TRBV10-1 | NA | TRBJ2-3 | NA
CASSLAQGAGANVLTF | TGTGCCAGCAGCTTAGCGCAGGGCGCGGGGGCCAACGTCCTGACTTTC | TRBV7-8 | NA | TRBJ2-6 | many
CSVTTQEGKVTGYAF | TGCAGTGTTACGACCCAGGAGGGGAAGGTGACTGGCTACGCCTTC | TRBV20-1 | NA | TRBJ1-2 | NA
CASSQSSSGAFF | TGTGCCAGCAGCCAAAGCTCAAGCGGAGCTTTCTTT | TRBV7-9 | NA | TRBJ1-1 | NA
CASSRVPGGGSSYEQYF | TGTGCCAGCAGCAGAGTCCCGGGCGGCGGGAGCTCCTACGAGCAGTACTTC | TRBV7-9 | TRBD2 | TRBJ2-7 | NA
CASSWTGGDYEQYF | TGTGCCAGCAGTTGGACAGGGGGGGACTATGAGCAGTACTTC | TRBV12-3/TRBV12-4 | TRBD1 | TRBJ2-7 | NA
CASSSGHRNYGYTF | TGTGCCAGCAGCTCGGGACACCGTAACTATGGCTACACCTTC | TRBV13 | NA | TRBJ1-2 | NA
CASSHHEGQNEKLFF | TGTGCCAGCAGCCACCATGAGGGACAGAATGAAAAACTGTTTTTT | TRBV7-2 | TRBD1 | TRBJ1-4 | NA
CASSQDGYETQYF | TGCGCCAGCAGCCAAGACGGATACGAGACCCAGTACTTC | TRBV4-3 | NA | TRBJ2-5 | NA
CASSEQGGDTQYF | TGTGCCAGCAGTGAACAGGGGGGCGATACGCAGTATTTT | TRBV2 | NA | TRBJ2-3 | once
CASSPDRGLYQPQHF | TGTGCCAGCAGTCCGGACAGGGGGTTATATCAGCCCCAGCATTTT | TRBV2 | TRBD1 | TRBJ1-5 | many
CATSRGMGSSYEQYF | TGTGCCACCAGCAGAGGGATGGGGAGCTCCTACGAGCAGTACTTC | TRBV15 | NA | TRBJ2-7 | many
CSASPGLAPYEQYF | TGCAGTGCTAGTCCCGGACTAGCGCCTTACGAGCAGTACTTC | TRBV20-1 | TRBD2 | TRBJ2-7 | many
CASRHGQGGSLAFF | TGTGCCAGCAGACACGGACAGGGAGGGAGTCTAGCTTTCTTT | TRBV7-2 | TRBD1 | TRBJ1-1 | NA
CASSRGGTSGYEQYF | TGCGCCAGCAGCCGTGGGGGGACTAGCGGATACGAGCAGTACTTC | TRBV4-1 | TRBD2 | TRBJ2-7 | NA
CSVATGLNEQFF | TGCAGCGTAGCAACGGGACTAAATGAGCAGTTCTTC | TRBV29-1 | TRBD2 | TRBJ2-1 | NA
CASSVGAGTYNEHF | NA | TRBV2 | NA | TRBJ1-5 | NA
CASSITAGFSYEQYF | TGTGCCAGTAGTATAACGGCGGGGTTCTCCTACGAGCAGTACTTC | TRBV19 | NA | TRBJ2-7 | many
CSDLSRDRVYGYTF | TGCAGCGACCTCTCCCGGGACAGGGTCTACGGCTACACCTTC | TRBV29-1 | TRBD1 | TRBJ1-2 | NA
CSLGRDYGYTF | TGCAGCTTGGGCAGGGACTATGGCTACACCTTC | TRBV29-1 | NA | TRBJ1-2 | once
CASIGQGATEAFF | TGTGCCAGCATCGGACAGGGCGCCACTGAAGCTTTCTTT | TRBV2 | TRBD1 | TRBJ1-1 | NA
CASTLSSGGGVRETQYF | TGTGCCAGCACCCTATCCAGCGGGGGAGGGGTGCGGGAGACCCAGTACTTC | TRBV5-6 | TRBD2 | TRBJ2-5 | NA
CASSDRGQSEQYF | TGTGCCAGCAGTGACAGGGGGCAGTCCGAGCAGTACTTC | TRBV2 | TRBD1 | TRBJ2-7 | NA
CSGGAASSYEQYF | TGCAGCGGCGGTGCGGCGAGCTCCTACGAGCAGTACTTC | TRBV20-1 | NA | TRBJ2-7 | NA
CASSLGGQGFSPLHF | TGTGCCAGCAGCTTAGGGGGACAGGGTTTTTCACCCCTCCACTTT | TRBV25-1 | TRBD1 | TRBJ1-6 | NA
CASSPGAGGATGELFF | TGTGCCAGCAGCCCGGGGGCGGGAGGGGCCACCGGGGAGCTGTTTTTT | TRBV7-4 | TRBD2 | TRBJ2-2 | NA
CASQTGKGETQYF | TGTGCCAGCCAGACAGGCAAAGGAGAGACCCAGTACTTC | TRBV7-3 | NA | TRBJ2-5 | many
CSVLGQGGEQYF | TGCAGCGTCCTTGGACAGGGGGGCGAGCAGTACTTC | TRBV29-1 | TRBD1 | TRBJ2-7 | NA
CASSFESSMNTEAFF | TGTGCCAGCAGCTTCGAGTCGAGCATGAACACTGAAGCTTTCTTT | TRBV7-9 | NA | TRBJ1-1 | NA
CSQSQGGETQYF | TGCAGCCAATCACAGGGGGGTGAGACCCAGTACTTC | TRBV29-1 | TRBD1 | TRBJ2-5 | NA
CSAPPAGSYEQYF | TGCAGTGCTCCCCCAGCGGGTTCCTACGAGCAGTACTTC | TRBV20-1 | NA | TRBJ2-7 | many
CASTSRGTEQYF | TGTGCCAGCACCTCGAGAGGGACCGAGCAGTACTTC | TRBV7-9 | NA | TRBJ2-7 | NA
CASSASEGSGYEQYF | TGTGCCAGCAGTGCTAGTGAGGGTTCGGGATACGAGCAGTACTTC | TRBV25-1 | NA | TRBJ2-7 | NA
CASSVEVGDGSYEQYF | TGTGCCAGCAGCGTAGAAGTCGGGGACGGGTCCTACGAGCAGTACTTC | TRBV9 | NA | TRBJ2-7 | NA
CSVPAGPDPYEQYF | TGCAGCGTTCCAGCAGGTCCAGATCCCTACGAGCAGTACTTC | TRBV29-1 | NA | TRBJ2-7 | few
CASSTLGTGGGIYEQYF | TGTGCCAGTAGTACCCTAGGGACAGGCGGCGGGATCTACGAGCAGTACTTC | TRBV19 | TRBD1 | TRBJ2-7 | many
CAIVRDLNYGYTF | TGCGCCATTGTAAGGGACCTTAACTATGGCTACACCTTC | TRBV10-1 | NA | TRBJ1-2 | few
CASSLGRVNNELFF | TGTGCCAGCAGCTTAGGTCGAGTCAACAATGAGCTGTTTTTT | TRBV11-3 | NA | TRBJ1-4 | NA